This TCR beta chain was obtained from a study of metastatic and nonmetastatic thyroid tumors. On the study more broadly: The comparison covered peripheral blood and tumor or nodule tissue in malignant and benign thyroid patients. Study conclusions and caveats: Significantly higher TCR beta diversity was reportedly seen in malignant thyroid tumors than benign nodules, in blood and tumor.

Per the authors' pipeline: Differences in CDR3 between clinicopathological groups were drawn on to build a classifier intended to discriminate distant-metastatic papillary thyroid cancer patients. MiXCR was used by TCRdb to re-call the PCR reads. The V and J calls were not made by the authors but by TCRdb's processing. Here the sample spans around 24,000 clones, around an eighth being singletons. The germline V gene has CDR1 MNHNY and CDR2 SVGAGI (reference sequence). The CDR3 consists of 14 residues. Trimming left V 1 base short and J 3 bases short, with 10 bases between. All patients reached thyroid surgery having received no treatment beforehand. This clone was detected many times. Its antigen is unidentified.

This sequence was found in a female donor with papillary thyroid cancer or a benign thyroid nodule (not recorded which). Some clones in this sample may be carry-over from other donors' samples. The chain is built from TRBV6-6 and TRBJ2-7; TRBD1 might be the D (6 bases). Source material: blood. The CDR3 sequence: CASSYLGHLYEQYF. Written as DNA, the CDR3 is TGTGCCAGCAGTTACTTGGGACACCTCTACGAGCAGTACTTC.